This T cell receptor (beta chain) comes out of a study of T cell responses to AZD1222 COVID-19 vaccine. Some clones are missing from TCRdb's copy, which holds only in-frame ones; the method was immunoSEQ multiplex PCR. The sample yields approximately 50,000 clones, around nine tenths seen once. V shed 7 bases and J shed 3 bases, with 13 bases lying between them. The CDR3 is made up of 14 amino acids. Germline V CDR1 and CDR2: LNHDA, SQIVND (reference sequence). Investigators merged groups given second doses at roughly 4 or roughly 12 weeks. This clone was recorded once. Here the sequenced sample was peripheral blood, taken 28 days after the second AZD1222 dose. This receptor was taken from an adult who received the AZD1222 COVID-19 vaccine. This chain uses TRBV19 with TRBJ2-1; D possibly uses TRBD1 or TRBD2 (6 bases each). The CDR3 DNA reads TGTGCCAGTATTAGTGGGGGGCTCTACAATGAGCAGTTCTTC. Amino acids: CASISGGLYNEQFF. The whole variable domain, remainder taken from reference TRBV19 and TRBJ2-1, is DGGITQSPKYLFRKEGQNVTLSCEQNLNHDAMYWYRQDPGQGLRLIYYSQIVNDFQKGDIAEGYSVSREKKESFPLTVTSAQKNPTAFYLCASISGGLYNEQFFGPGTRLTVL.